This T cell receptor (beta chain) was sequenced for a study of immune evolution from preneoplasia to lung adenocarcinoma. Study-wide findings and caveats: Top clone frequencies peaked in normal lung, apparently declining through invasive adenocarcinoma. Later-stage lesions appeared to have more T cells, more diversity, less clonality.

The CDR3 has 14 residues. Trimming removed 2 bases from V and 8 bases from J, with 16 bases in between. Germline CDR1 SGHRS, CDR2 YFSETQ. Patients had resection in Japan or China between 2014 and 2017. Two lung cancer pathologists independently confirmed each histologic diagnosis. A note on this clone: Its antigen is still unknown.

Measured with immunoSEQ multiplex PCR; TCRdb has only the in-frame clones, and not every one. The sample records about 8,000 clones, around 84% being singletons. Material: FFPE adjacent normal lung tissue. This clonotype was obtained from a person aged 70 to 85 with lung adenocarcinoma. The gene calls are TRBV5-1 and TRBJ1-2; TRBD1 is a possible D gene (5 bases). The CDR3 loop is CASSFQGGPIGYTF. DNA of the CDR3: TGCGCCAGCAGCTTCCAGGGAGGGCCCATCGGCTACACCTTC.